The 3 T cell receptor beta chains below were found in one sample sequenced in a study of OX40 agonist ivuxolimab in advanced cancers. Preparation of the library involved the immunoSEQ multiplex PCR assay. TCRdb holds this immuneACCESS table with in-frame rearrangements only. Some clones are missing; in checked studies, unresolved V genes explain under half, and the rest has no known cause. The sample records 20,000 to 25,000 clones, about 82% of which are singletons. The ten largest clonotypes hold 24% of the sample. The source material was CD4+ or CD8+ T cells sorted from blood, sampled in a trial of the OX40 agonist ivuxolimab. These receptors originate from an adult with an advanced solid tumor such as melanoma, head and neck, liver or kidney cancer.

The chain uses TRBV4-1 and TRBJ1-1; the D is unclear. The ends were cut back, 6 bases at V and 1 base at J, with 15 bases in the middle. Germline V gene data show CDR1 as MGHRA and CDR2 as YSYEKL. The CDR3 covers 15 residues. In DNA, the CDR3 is TGCGCCAGCAGTTCATGGGAGGGAGGGAACACTGAAGCTTTCTTT. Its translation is CASSSWEGGNTEAFF.

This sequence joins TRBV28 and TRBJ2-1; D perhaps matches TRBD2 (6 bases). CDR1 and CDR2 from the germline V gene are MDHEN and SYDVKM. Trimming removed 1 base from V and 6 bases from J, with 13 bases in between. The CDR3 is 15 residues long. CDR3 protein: CASSLLTGVGNEQFF. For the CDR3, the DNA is TGTGCCAGCAGTTTATTGACGGGAGTAGGCAATGAGCAGTTCTTC. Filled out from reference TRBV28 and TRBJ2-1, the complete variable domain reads DVKVTQSSRYLVKRTGEKVFLECVQDMDHENMFWYRQDPGLGLRLIYFSYDVKMKEKGDIPEGYSVSREKKERFSLILESASTNQTSMYLCASSLLTGVGNEQFFGPGTRLTVL.

This chain's CDR3 is CAIGLRVGNEQFF. The CDR3 nucleotides read TGTGCCATCGGGTTGAGGGTGGGAAATGAGCAGTTCTTC. The chain couples TRBV10-3 to TRBJ2-1, with a weak D call TRBD2 (5 bases). This CDR3 is 13 amino acids long. The V gene lost 8 bases and the J gene lost 7 bases, with 15 bases spanning the gap. Germline-derived CDR1 and CDR2 are ENHRY and SYGVKD.